Sequencing of this T cell receptor beta chain was carried out in a study of ipilimumab plus nivolumab after autologous stem cell transplantation. Whole-study context: DLBCL patients had primary refractory or relapsed disease.

About this clone itself: What it recognizes is unknown.

Starting 14 to 28 days after autologous transplant, ipilimumab 1 mg/kg was given. The data were produced by immunoSEQ multiplex PCR, yet TCRdb's version contains in-frame clones alone and is incomplete. This table holds approximately 15,000 clones, 65% to 85% found once. General study results and limits: TCR repertoire, Treg phenotype and gut microbiota reportedly support more study of this approach.

The sample here was PBMCs, taken in a trial of ipilimumab plus nivolumab as post-transplant consolidation. This sequence was found in a male donor with diffuse large B-cell lymphoma.

CDR3 sequence reads: CASSLGGRQYAEAFF. The CDR3 DNA is TGTGCCAGCAGCTTAGGGGGACGGCAGTACGCTGAAGCTTTCTTT. The gene calls are TRBV11-3 and TRBJ1-1; perhaps TRBD1 as D (5 bases). The V and J ends lost 1 base and 6 bases respectively, with 15 bases between them. The CDR3 extends over 15 amino acids. Germline V lookup: CDR1 SGHNT, CDR2 YENEEA.